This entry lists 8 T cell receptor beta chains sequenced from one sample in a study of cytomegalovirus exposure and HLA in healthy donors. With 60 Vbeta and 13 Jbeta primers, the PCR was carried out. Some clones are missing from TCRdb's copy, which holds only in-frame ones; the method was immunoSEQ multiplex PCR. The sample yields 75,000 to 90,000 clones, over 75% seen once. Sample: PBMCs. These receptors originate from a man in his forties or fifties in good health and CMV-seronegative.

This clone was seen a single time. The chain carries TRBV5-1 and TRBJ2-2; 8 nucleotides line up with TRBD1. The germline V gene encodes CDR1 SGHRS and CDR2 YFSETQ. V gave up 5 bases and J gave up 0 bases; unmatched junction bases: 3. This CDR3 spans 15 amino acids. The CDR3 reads CASRPTGANTGELFF. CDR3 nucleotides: TGCGCCAGCAGGCCGACAGGGGCGAACACCGGGGAGCTGTTTTTT.

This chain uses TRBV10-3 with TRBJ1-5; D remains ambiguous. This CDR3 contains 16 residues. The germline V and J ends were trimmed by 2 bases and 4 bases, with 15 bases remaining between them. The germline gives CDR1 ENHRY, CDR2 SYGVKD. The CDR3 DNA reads TGTGCCATCAGTGAGGAAGGGTTGGCGGGTAATCAGCCCCAGCATTTT. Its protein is CAISEEGLAGNQPQHF.

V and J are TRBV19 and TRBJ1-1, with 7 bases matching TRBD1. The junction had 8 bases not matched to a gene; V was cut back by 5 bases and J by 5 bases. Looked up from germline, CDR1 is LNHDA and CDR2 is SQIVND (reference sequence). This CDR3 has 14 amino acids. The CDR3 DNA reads TGTGCCAGTAGTGTCCAGGGGGTGAGGACTGAAGCTTTCTTT. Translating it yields CASSVQGVRTEAFF. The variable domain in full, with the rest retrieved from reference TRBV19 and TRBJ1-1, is DGGITQSPKYLFRKEGQNVTLSCEQNLNHDAMYWYRQDPGQGLRLIYYSQIVNDFQKGDIAEGYSVSREKKESFPLTVTSAQKNPTAFYLCASSVQGVRTEAFFGQGTRLTVV.

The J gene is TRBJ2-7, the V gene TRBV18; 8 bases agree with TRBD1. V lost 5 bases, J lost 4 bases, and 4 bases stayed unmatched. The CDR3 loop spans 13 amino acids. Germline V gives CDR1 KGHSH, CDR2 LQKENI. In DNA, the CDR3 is TGTGCCAGCTCAGCAAGACAGGGGTACGAGCAGTACTTC. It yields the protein CASSARQGYEQYF.

This CDR3 reads CASSPIGTTGGEAFF. The CDR3 nucleotides are TGTGCCAGCTCCCCGATCGGGACAACTGGGGGTGAAGCTTTCTTT. The chain has TRBV18 and TRBJ1-1; TRBD1 might be the D (6 bases). Trimming took off 6 bases at V and 7 bases at J, with 21 bases between the two ends. CDR1 is KGHSH and CDR2 is LQKENI in the germline V gene. The CDR3 consists of 15 residues. The full variable domain, with the rest looked up from reference TRBV18 and TRBJ1-1, is NAGVMQNPRHLVRRRGQEARLRCSPMKGHSHVYWYRQLPEEGLKFMVYLQKENIIDESGMPKERFSAEFPKEGPSILRIQQVVRGDSAAYFCASSPIGTTGGEAFFGQGTRLTVV.

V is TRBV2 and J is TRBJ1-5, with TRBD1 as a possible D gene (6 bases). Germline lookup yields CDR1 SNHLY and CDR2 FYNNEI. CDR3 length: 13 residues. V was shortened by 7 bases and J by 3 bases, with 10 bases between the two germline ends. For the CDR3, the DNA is TGTGCCAGCAAACAGGGAGACAATCAGCCCCAGCATTTT. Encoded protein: CASKQGDNQPQHF.

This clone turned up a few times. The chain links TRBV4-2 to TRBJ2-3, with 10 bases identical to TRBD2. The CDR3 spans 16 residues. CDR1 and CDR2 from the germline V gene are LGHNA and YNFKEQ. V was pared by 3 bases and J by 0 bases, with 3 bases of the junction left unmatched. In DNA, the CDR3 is TGTGCCAGCAGCCAGTATAGCGGGGGGAGCACAGATACGCAGTATTTT. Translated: CASSQYSGGSTDTQYF.

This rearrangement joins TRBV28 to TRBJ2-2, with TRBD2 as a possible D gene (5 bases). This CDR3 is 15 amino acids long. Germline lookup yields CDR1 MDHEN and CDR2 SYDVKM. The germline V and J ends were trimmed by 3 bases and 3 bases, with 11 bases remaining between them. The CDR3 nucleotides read TGTGCCAGCAGTTTTACCGGGGTCTACACCGGGGAGCTGTTTTTT. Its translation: CASSFTGVYTGELFF.